A single sample is the source of the 5 T cell receptor beta chains below, sequenced in a study of cytomegalovirus exposure and HLA in healthy donors. Researchers ran the PCR with 60 Vbeta and 13 Jbeta primers. The data were produced by immunoSEQ multiplex PCR, yet TCRdb's version contains in-frame clones alone and is incomplete. This repertoire shows 160,000 or so clones, more than 70% found once; its top ten account for around 6.6%. The specimen sequenced was PBMCs. The receptors here all came from a male donor in good health and CMV-seropositive.

V usage is TRBV5-6 and J usage is TRBJ2-7; 7 bases align to TRBD1. Germline-derived CDR1 and CDR2 are SGHDT and YYEEEE. Germline trimming cut 3 bases from V and 2 bases from J; bases unmatched to any gene: 5. The CDR3 is 14 residues long. The CDR3 loop reads CASSYPGQPYEQYF. CDR3 nucleotides: TGTGCCAGCAGCTACCCGGGACAGCCCTACGAGCAGTACTTC.

The DNA of the CDR3 is TGTGCCAGTGGGCGTCCCTACAATGAGCAGTTCTTC. Residues: CASGRPYNEQFF. V gene TRBV7-9 combines with J gene TRBJ2-1, with unresolved D. Between the trimmed V and J ends, which lost 9 bases and 2 bases, there was a span of 8 bases. CDR3 size: 12 residues. Looked up from germline, CDR1 is SEHNR and CDR2 is FQNEAQ (reference sequence).

The chain employs TRBV5-4 and TRBJ2-2, with 7 positions matching TRBD2. Germline V CDR1 and CDR2: SGHNT, YYREEE (reference sequence). CDR3 length equals 16 residues. The CDR3 sequence: CATHALAGAHGGELFF. DNA for the CDR3: TGTGCTACCCATGCTTTGGCGGGAGCACATGGCGGGGAGCTGTTTTTT.

This clone was counted only a few times. The genes are TRBV20-1 and TRBJ2-4; D unresolved. This CDR3 region has 10 residues. CDR1 is DFQATT and CDR2 is SNEGSKA in the germline V gene (reference sequence). The germline V and J ends were trimmed by 5 bases and 7 bases, with 6 bases remaining between them. The CDR3 reads CSAERNIQYF. The CDR3 nucleotides are TGCAGTGCTGAGAGGAACATTCAGTACTTC.

This clone has just one count. This chain uses TRBV30 with TRBJ1-2; D call uncertain. This CDR3 is 13 amino acids long. V was pared by 0 bases and J by 1 base, with 6 bases between. The germline gives CDR1 GTSNPN, CDR2 SVGIG (reference sequence). The CDR3 DNA sequence: TGTGCCTGGAGTGTAGCGATTAACTATGGCTACACCTTC. Translation gives CAWSVAINYGYTF.